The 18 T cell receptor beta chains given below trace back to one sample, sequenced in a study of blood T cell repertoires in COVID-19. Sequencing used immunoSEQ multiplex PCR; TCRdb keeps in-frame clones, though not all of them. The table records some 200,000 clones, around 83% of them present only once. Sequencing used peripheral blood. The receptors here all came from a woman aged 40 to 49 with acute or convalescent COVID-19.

The CDR3, as DNA: TGTGCCAGCAGCTCATCGGGAGGGGGCGGGGCGGTTCGAGAGACCCAGTACTTC. It encodes CASSSSGGGGAVRETQYF. The chain carries TRBV7-2 and TRBJ2-5; a possible D gene is TRBD2 (8 bases). Between the trimmed V and J ends, which lost 4 bases and 4 bases, there was a span of 25 bases. Germline assignment: CDR1 SGHTA and CDR2 FQGNSA. The CDR3 runs to 18 residues.

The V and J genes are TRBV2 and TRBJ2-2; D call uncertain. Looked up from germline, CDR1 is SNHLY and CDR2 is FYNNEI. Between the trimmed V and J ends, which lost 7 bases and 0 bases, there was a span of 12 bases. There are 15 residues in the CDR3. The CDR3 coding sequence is TGTGCCAGCACTGGTCAGTCCTCGAACACCGGGGAGCTGTTTTTT. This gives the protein CASTGQSSNTGELFF.

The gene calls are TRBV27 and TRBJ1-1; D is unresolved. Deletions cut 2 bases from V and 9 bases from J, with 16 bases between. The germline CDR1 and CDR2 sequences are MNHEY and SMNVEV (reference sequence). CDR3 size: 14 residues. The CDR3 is CASSLIPLARKAFF. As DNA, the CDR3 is TGTGCCAGCAGTTTAATACCCCTCGCCAGAAAAGCTTTCTTT.

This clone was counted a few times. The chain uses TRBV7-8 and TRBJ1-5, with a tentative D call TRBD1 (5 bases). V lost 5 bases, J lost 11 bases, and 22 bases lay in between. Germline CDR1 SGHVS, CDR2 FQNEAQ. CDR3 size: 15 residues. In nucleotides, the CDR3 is TGTGCCAGCAGCCCACGAAAGACCGACCAGGGTGCCCAGCATTTT. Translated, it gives CASSPRKTDQGAQHF.

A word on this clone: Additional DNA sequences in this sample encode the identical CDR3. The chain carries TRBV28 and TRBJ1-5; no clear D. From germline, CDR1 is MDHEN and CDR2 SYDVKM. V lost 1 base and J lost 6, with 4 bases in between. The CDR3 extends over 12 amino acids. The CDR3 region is CASSLSRQPQHF. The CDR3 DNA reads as TGTGCCAGCAGTTTATCGCGTCAGCCCCAGCATTTT.

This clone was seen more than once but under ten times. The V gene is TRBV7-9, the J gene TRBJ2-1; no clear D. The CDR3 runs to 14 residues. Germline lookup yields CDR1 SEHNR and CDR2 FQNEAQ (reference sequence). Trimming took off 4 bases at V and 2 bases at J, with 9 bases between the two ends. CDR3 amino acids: CASSSPVAYNEQFF. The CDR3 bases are TGTGCCAGCAGCTCCCCGGTCGCCTACAATGAGCAGTTCTTC. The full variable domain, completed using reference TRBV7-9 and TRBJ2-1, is DTGVSQNPRHKITKRGQNVTFRCDPISEHNRLYWYRQTLGQGPEFLTYFQNEAQLEKSRLLSDRFSAERPKGSFSTLEIQRTEQGDSAMYLCASSSPVAYNEQFFGPGTRLTVL.

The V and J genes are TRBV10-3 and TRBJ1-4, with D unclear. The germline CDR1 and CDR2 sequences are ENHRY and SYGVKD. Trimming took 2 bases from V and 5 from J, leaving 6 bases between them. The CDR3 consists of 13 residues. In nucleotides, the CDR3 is TGTGCCATCAGTGAGAGAGAGAATGAAAAACTGTTTTTT. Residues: CAISERENEKLFF.

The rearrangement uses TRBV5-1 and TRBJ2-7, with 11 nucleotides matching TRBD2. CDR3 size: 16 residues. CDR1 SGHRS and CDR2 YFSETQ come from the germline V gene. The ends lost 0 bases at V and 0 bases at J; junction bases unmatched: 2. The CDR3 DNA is TGCGCCAGCAGCTTGGATAGCGGGGGGGCCTCCTACGAGCAGTACTTC. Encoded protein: CASSLDSGGASYEQYF.

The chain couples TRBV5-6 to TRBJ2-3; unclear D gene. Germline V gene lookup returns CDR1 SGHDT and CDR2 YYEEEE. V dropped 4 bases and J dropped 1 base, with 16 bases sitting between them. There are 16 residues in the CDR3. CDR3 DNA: TGTGCCAGCAGCAGAATGGGTGGCCGGGGCACAGATACGCAGTATTTT. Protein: CASSRMGGRGTDTQYF.

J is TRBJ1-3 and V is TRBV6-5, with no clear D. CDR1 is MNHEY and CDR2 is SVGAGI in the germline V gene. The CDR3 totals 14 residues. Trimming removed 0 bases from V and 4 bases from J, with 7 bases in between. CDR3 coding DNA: TGTGCCAGCAGTTACTCGGGCAGCGGAAACACCATATATTTT. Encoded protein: CASSYSGSGNTIYF.

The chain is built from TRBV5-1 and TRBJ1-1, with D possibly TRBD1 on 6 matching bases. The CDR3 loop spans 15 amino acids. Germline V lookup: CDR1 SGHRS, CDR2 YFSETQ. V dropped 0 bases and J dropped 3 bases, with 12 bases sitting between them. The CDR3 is CASSLDTGTYTEAFF. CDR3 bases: TGCGCCAGCAGCTTGGATACAGGGACCTACACTGAAGCTTTCTTT.

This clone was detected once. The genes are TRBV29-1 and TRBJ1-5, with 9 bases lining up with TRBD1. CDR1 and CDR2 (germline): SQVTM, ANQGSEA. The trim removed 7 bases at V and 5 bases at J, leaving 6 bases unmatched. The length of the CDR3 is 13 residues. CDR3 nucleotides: TGCAGCGGCGGACAGGGGATTGATCAGCCCCAGCATTTT. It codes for CSGGQGIDQPQHF.

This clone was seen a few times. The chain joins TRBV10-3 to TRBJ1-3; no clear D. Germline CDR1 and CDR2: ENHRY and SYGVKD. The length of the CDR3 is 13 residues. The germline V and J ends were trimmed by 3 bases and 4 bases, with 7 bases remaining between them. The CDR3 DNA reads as TGTGCCATCAGTGACCAACAGGGAAACACCATATATTTT. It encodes CAISDQQGNTIYF.

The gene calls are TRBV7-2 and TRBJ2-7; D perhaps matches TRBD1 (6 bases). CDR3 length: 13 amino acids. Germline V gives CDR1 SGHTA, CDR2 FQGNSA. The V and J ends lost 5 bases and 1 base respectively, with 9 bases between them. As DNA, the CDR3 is TGTGCCAGCAGCATGGGACAATCCTACGAGCAGTACTTC. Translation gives CASSMGQSYEQYF.

The CDR3 sequence: CATSRLTGNPMNTEAFF. CDR3 bases: TGTGCCACCAGCAGACTGACAGGGAACCCCATGAACACTGAAGCTTTCTTT. The gene calls are TRBV15 and TRBJ1-1; 7 positions agree with TRBD1. V was clipped by 2 bases and J by 0 bases; unmatched bases: 9. Germline lookup yields CDR1 LNHNV and CDR2 YYDKDF (reference sequence). The CDR3 extends over 17 amino acids.

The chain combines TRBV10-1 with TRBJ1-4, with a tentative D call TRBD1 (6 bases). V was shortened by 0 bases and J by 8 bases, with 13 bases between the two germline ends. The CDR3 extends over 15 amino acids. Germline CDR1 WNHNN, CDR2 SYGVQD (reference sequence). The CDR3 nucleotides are TGCGCCAGCAGTGAGTCCCCCGGGACAACAGAAAAACTGTTTTTT. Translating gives CASSESPGTTEKLFF.

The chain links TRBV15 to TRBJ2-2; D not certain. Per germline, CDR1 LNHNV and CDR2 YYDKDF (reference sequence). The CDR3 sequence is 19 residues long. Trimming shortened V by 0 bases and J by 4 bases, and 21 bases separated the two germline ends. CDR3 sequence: CATSRDLMIIEPSTGELFF. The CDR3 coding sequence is TGTGCCACCAGCAGAGATTTGATGATAATAGAACCTAGCACCGGGGAGCTGTTTTTT.

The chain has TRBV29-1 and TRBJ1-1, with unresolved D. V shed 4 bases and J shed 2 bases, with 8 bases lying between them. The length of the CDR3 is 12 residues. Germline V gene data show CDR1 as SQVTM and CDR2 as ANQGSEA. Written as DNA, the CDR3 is TGCAGCGTTGCACAGCTCAACACTGAAGCTTTCTTT. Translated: CSVAQLNTEAFF.